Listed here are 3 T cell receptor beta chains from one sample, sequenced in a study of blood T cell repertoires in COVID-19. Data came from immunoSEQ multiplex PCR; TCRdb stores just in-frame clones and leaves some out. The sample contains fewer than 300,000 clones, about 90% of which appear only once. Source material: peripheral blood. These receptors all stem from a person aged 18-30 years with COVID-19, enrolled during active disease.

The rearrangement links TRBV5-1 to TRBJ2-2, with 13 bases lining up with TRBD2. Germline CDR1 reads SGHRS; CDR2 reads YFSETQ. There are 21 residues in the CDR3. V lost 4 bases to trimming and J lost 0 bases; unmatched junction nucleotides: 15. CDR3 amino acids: CASSVLGPGLAGIANTGELFF. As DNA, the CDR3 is TGCGCCAGCAGCGTACTCGGCCCGGGACTAGCGGGAATAGCGAACACCGGGGAGCTGTTTTTT.

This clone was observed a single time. CDR3 amino acids: CASSDGQGGTGELFF. CDR3 nucleotide sequence: TGTGCCAGCAGCGATGGACAGGGAGGCACCGGGGAGCTGTTTTTT. This sequence joins TRBV7-8 and TRBJ2-2; 8 positions match TRBD1. This CDR3 is built from 15 residues. J was trimmed by 4 bases and V by 5 bases; bases with no gene match: 6. Germline-derived CDR1 and CDR2 are SGHVS and FQNEAQ.

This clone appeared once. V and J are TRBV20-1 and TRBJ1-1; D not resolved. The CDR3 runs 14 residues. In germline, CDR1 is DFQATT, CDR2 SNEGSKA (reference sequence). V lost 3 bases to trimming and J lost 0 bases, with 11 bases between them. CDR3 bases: TGCAGTGCTAGTCCGGGTTACATGAACACTGAAGCTTTCTTT. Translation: CSASPGYMNTEAFF.